This T cell receptor beta chain comes out of a study of T-cell memory formation after mild COVID-19. CDR1 is SGDLS, CDR2 YYNGEE, per germline. V lost 4 bases and J 0 bases, leaving 8 bases between the germline ends. The CDR3 is 14 residues long. TCRdb fed the 5' RACE reads into MiXCR, producing one record per CDR3 protein. The table lists about 190,000 distinct CDR3 sequences, 18% of them singletons. This clonotype was sampled from an adult woman who had mild COVID-19 (a few samples of this study predate the infection). Cell type and time point are not known. The rearrangement links TRBV9 to TRBJ1-3; D remains unclear. The sample was PBMCs or a T cell subset sorted from them (not recorded which). CDR3 DNA sequence: TGTGCCAGCAGCCCCGACGGCTCTGGAAACACCATATATTTT. This gives the protein CASSPDGSGNTIYF. Together with reference TRBV9 and TRBJ1-3, the CDR3 gives the full variable domain: DSGVTQTPKHLITATGQRVTLRCSPRSGDLSVYWYQQSLDQGLQFLIQYYNGEERAKGNILERFSAQQFPDLHSELNLSSLELGDSALYFCASSPDGSGNTIYFGEGSWLTVV.